Listed below are T cell receptor beta chains from one sample, sequenced in a study of blood T cell repertoires in COVID-19. Measured with immunoSEQ multiplex PCR; TCRdb has only the in-frame clones, and not every one. The top ten hold less than 7.5% of the sample, which has more than 60,000 clones, roughly 90% seen once. The sequencing sample was made of peripheral blood. The source is an elderly man with COVID-19, enrolled during active disease. The CDR3 runs from the conserved cysteine through the conserved F or W. Fields, in order: D gene, V gene, J gene, clone size, CDR3 DNA, CDR3 protein. The D gene is left open where the match is weak. Not all rows give a size; the values are once, few, many and, for expanded clones, a class.

NA	TRBV19	TRBJ2-7	once	TGTGCCATCTCGCCGGGACTTTACTACGAGCAGTACTTC	CAISPGLYYEQYF
NA	TRBV20-1	TRBJ1-1	NA	TGCAGTGCTAGTGGCCGCGGGGCCGAGTCGGCTTTCTTT	CSASGRGAESAFF
NA	TRBV5-8	TRBJ1-1	few	TGTGCCAGCAGCTCCTTCCAGAAAATGAACACTGAAGCTTTCTTT	CASSSFQKMNTEAFF
TRBD1	TRBV2	TRBJ1-2	NA	TGTGCCAGCAGTGAGGGACAGTTTAACTATGGCTACACCTTC	CASSEGQFNYGYTF
TRBD1	TRBV28	TRBJ1-4	NA	TGTGCCAGCAGAGACCTCAGGGGGATAACTAATGAAAAACTGTTTTTT	CASRDLRGITNEKLFF
NA	TRBV7-2	TRBJ1-1	NA	TGTGCCAGCAGCTTAGAATATAGCCTGAACACTGAAGCTTTCTTT	CASSLEYSLNTEAFF
TRBD1	TRBV2	TRBJ2-2	NA	TGTGCCAGCAGTGTACGACAGGGCTCGGCCGGGGAGCTGTTTTTT	CASSVRQGSAGELFF
TRBD1	TRBV11-2	TRBJ1-2	few	TGTGCCAGCAGCTCTCAGACAGGGGTCTATGGCTACACCTTC	CASSSQTGVYGYTF
NA	TRBV7-9	TRBJ1-1	NA	TGTGCCAGCAGCTTTAGTTCCGGGGGTGAAGCTTTCTTT	CASSFSSGGEAFF
NA	TRBV5-6	TRBJ1-3	NA	TGTGCCAGCACCGGAGGGCCGACAAACACCATATATTTT	CASTGGPTNTIYF
NA	TRBV10-3	TRBJ2-2	NA	TGTGCCATCAGGATGGACACGGCCGGGGAGCTGTTTTTT	CAIRMDTAGELFF
NA	TRBV7-2	TRBJ1-2	NA	TGTGCCAGCAGCTTAGTAGGGGGTGGCTACACCTTC	CASSLVGGGYTF
TRBD2	TRBV5-4	TRBJ2-5	NA	TGTGCCAGCAGCTTGGTAGCGGGCGAGACCCAGTACTTC	CASSLVAGETQYF
NA	TRBV7-2	TRBJ2-2	NA	TGTGCCAGCAGCTTAGCGACGGGGTCTCACACCGGGGAGCTGTTTTTT	CASSLATGSHTGELFF
NA	TRBV5-1	TRBJ2-5	NA	TGCGCCAGCAGCTTGGCCCCCGGACAGCAAGAGACCCAGTACTTC	CASSLAPGQQETQYF
NA	TRBV10-2	TRBJ1-2	NA	TGCGCCAGCAGGGTAGAGGGACTATCTAACTATGGCTACACCTTC	CASRVEGLSNYGYTF
NA	TRBV5-1	TRBJ1-4	NA	TGCGCCAGCAGCGATACGGGGAATGAAAAACTGTTTTTT	CASSDTGNEKLFF
TRBD1	TRBV14	TRBJ1-4	NA	TGTGCCAGCAGCCCCTACAGGGGGTTGAATGAAAAACTGTTTTTT	CASSPYRGLNEKLFF
TRBD1	TRBV7-9	TRBJ2-5	NA	TGTGCCAGCACCCCGGGACAGGGGGGCGAGACCCAGTACTTC	CASTPGQGGETQYF
TRBD1	TRBV5-4	TRBJ2-1	NA	TGTGCCAGCAGCGTAGACAGGGTTAACAATGAGCAGTTCTTC	CASSVDRVNNEQFF
TRBD1	TRBV2	TRBJ1-1	few	TGTGCCAGCAGCAGACAGGGGGCCTCTGAAGCTTTCTTT	CASSRQGASEAFF
TRBD1	TRBV6-5	TRBJ1-1	NA	TGTGCCAGCATATCCCAGGACAGGGGAAACACTGAAGCTTTCTTT	CASISQDRGNTEAFF